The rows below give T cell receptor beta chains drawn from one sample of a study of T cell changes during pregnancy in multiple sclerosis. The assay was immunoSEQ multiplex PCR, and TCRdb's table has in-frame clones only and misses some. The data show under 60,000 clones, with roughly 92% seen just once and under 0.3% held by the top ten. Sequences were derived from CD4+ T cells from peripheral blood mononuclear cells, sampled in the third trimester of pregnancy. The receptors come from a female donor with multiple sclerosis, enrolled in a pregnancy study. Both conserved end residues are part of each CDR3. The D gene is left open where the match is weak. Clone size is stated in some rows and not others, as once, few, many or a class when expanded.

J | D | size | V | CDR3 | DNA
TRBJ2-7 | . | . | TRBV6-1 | CASSRGGDEQYF | TGTGCCAGCAGTCGTGGGGGCGACGAGCAGTACTTC
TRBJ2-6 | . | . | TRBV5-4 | CASSLGQVEANVLTF | TGTGCCAGCAGCTTGGGTCAGGTCGAGGCCAACGTCCTGACTTTC
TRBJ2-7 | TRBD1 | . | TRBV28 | CASSPGTGNHEQYF | TGTGCCAGCAGTCCTGGGACAGGGAACCACGAGCAGTACTTC
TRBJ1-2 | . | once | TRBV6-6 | CASSGESYYGYTF | TGTGCCAGCTCAGGGGAATCTTACTATGGCTACACCTTC
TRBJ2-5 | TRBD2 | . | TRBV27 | CASSSPGGYQETQYF | TGTGCCAGCAGTTCCCCGGGAGGGTACCAAGAGACCCAGTACTTC
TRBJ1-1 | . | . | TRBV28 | CASSLRGARPFF | TGTGCCAGCAGTTTACGGGGGGCGCGCCCTTTCTTT
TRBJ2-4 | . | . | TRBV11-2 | CASSFLVLAKNIQYF | TGTGCCAGCAGCTTCTTAGTTCTAGCCAAAAACATTCAGTACTTC
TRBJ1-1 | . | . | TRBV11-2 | CASSLGLEAFF | TGTGCCAGCAGCCTTGGACTTGAAGCTTTCTTT
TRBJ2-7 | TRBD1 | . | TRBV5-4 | CASSSGGAYEQYF | TGTGCCAGCAGCTCAGGGGGCGCGTACGAGCAGTACTTC
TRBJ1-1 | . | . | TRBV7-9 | CASRPEVAEAFF | TGTGCCAGCAGGCCCGAGGTCGCTGAAGCTTTCTTT
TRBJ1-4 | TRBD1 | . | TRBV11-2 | CASSLIGGQGGEKLFF | TGTGCCAGCAGCTTAATCGGGGGACAGGGAGGAGAAAAACTGTTTTTT
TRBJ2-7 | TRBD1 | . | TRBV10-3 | CAISPLQGFYEQYF | TGTGCCATCAGCCCTCTACAGGGGTTCTACGAGCAGTACTTC
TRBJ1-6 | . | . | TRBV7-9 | CASSFWASPLHF | TGTGCCAGCAGCTTTTGGGCTTCACCCCTCCACTTT
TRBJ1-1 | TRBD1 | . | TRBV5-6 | CASSWDRRTEAFF | TGTGCCAGCAGCTGGGACAGGCGGACTGAAGCTTTCTTT
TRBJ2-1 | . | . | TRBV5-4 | CASSLAGRGPAYNEQFF | TGTGCCAGCAGCTTGGCTGGGCGCGGGCCAGCCTACAATGAGCAGTTCTTC
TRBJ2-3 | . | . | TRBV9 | CASTLGGSSTDTQYF | TGTGCCAGCACCTTAGGAGGCTCGTCCACAGATACGCAGTATTTT
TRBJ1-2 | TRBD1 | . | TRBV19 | CASLQGNYGYTF | TGTGCCAGTCTACAGGGGAACTATGGCTACACCTTC
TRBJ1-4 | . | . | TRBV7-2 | CASSLGSNAGEKLFF | TGTGCCAGCAGCTTAGGGAGCAACGCGGGTGAAAAACTGTTTTTT
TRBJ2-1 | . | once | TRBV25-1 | CASSDQNEQFF | TGTGCCAGCAGTGACCAAAATGAGCAGTTCTTC
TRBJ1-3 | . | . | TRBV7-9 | CASSLEWTAGNTIYF | TGTGCCAGCAGCTTAGAATGGACAGCTGGAAACACCATATATTTT